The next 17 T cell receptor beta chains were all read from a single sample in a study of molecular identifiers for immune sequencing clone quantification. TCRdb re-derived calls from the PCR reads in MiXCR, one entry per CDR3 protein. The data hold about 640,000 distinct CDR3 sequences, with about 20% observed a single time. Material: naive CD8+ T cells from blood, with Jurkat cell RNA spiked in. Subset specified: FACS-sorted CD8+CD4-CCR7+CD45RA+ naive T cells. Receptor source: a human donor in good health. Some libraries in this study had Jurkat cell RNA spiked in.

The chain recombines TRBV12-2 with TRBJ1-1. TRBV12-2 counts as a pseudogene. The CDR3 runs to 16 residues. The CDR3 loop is CASRVPEGLFGTEAFF. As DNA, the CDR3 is TGTGCAAGTCGGGTTCCGGAGGGATTATTCGGCACTGAAGCTTTCTTT.

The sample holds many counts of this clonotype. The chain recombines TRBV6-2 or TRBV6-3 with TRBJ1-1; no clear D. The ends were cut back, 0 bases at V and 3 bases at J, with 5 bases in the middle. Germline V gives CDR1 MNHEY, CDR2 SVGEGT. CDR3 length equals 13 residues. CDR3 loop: CASSYSWDTEAFF. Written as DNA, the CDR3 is TGTGCCAGCAGTTACTCGTGGGACACTGAAGCTTTCTTT.

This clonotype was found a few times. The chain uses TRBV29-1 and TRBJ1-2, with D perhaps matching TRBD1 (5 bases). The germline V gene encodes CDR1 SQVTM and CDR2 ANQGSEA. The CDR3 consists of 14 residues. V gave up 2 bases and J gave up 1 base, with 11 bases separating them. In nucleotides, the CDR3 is TGCAGCGTTGAATCCAGGGTGGGTAACTATGGCTACACCTTC. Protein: CSVESRVGNYGYTF. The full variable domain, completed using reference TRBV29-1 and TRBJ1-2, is SAVISQKPSRDICQRGTSLTIQCQVDSQVTMMFWYRQQPGQSLTLIATANQGSEATYESGFVIDKFPISRPNLTFSTLTVSNMSPEDSSIYLCSVESRVGNYGYTFGSGTRLTVV.

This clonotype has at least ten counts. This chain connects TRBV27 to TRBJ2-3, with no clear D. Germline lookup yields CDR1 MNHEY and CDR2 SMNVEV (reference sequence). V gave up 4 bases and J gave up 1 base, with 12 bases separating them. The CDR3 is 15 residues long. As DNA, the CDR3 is TGTGCCAGCAGTTCGCTGCCACTCGGCACAGATACGCAGTATTTT. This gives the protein CASSSLPLGTDTQYF.

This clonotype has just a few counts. CDR3 loop: CASSILGSNEQFF. CDR3 nucleotides: TGTGCCAGTAGTATATTGGGGTCGAATGAGCAGTTCTTC. V gene TRBV19 combines with J gene TRBJ2-1; D not certain. The CDR3 has 13 amino acids. Germline V gene data show CDR1 as LNHDA and CDR2 as SQIVND (reference sequence). The V and J ends lost 2 bases and 7 bases respectively, with 9 bases between them.

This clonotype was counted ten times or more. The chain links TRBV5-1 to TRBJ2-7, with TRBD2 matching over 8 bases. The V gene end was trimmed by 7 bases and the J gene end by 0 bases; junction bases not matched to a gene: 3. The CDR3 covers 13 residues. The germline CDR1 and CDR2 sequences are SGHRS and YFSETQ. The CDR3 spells CASREGSSYEQYF. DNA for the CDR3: TGCGCCAGCCGGGAGGGAAGCTCCTACGAGCAGTACTTC.

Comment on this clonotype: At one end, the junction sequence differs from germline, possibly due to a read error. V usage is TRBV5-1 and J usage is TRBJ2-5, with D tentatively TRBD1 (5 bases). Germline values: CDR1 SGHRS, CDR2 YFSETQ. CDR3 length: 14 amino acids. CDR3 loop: CASSLGAGQGTQYF. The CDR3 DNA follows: TGCGCCAGCAGCTTGGGGGCAGGGCAAGGGACCCAGTACTTC.

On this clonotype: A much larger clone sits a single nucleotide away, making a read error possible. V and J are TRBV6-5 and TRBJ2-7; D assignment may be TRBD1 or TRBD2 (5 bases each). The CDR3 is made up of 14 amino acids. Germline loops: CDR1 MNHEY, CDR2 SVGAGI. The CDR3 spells CASSFGTSNYEQCF. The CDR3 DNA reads TGTGCCAGCAGTTTCGGGACGTCCAATTACGAGCAGTGCTTC.

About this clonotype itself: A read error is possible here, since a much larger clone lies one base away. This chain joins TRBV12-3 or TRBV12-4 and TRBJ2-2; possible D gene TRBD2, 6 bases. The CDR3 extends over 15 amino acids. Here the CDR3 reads CATPRTGGKTGELSF. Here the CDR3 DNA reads TGTGCCACCCCGCGGACTGGCGGGAAGACCGGGGAGCTGTCTTTT.

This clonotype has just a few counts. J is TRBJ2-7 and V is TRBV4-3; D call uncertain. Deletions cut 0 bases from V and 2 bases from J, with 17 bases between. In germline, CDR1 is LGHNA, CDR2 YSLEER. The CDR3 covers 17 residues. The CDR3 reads CASSQDPPGLVTYEQYF. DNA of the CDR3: TGCGCCAGCAGCCAAGATCCCCCAGGCTTGGTTACCTACGAGCAGTACTTC.

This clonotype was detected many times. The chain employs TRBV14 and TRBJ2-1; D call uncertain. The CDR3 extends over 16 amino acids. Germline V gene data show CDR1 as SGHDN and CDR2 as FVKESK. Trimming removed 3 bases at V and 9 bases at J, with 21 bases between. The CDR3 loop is CASSHTRRPNDGEQFF. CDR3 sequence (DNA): TGTGCCAGCAGCCACACGCGACGCCCCAACGACGGTGAGCAGTTCTTC.

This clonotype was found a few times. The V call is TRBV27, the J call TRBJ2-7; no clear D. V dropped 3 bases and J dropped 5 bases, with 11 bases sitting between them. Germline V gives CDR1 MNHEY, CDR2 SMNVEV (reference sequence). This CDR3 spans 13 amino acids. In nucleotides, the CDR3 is TGTGCCAGCAGTTTGGCGGCCAACCACGAGCAGTACTTC. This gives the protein CASSLAANHEQYF.

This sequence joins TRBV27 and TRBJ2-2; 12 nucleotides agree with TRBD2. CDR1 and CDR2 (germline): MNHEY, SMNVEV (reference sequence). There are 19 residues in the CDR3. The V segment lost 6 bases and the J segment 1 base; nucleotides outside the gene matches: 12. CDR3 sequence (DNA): TGTGCCAGCAGCCTAACCCCCCCGACTAGCGGGGGGAACACCGGGGAGCTGTTTTTT. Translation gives CASSLTPPTSGGNTGELFF.

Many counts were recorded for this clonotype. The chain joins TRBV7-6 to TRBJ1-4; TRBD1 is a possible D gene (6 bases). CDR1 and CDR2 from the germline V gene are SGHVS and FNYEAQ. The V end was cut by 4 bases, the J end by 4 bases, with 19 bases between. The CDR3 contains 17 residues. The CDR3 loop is CASSYNAIQGRNEKLFF. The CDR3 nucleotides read TGTGCCAGCAGCTATAACGCAATACAGGGCCGTAATGAAAAACTGTTTTTT.

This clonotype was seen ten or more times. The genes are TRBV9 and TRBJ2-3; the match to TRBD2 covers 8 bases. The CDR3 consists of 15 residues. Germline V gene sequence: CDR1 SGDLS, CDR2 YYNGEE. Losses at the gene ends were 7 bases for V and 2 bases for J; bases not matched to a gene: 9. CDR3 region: CASALAGHTTDTQYF. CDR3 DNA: TGTGCCAGCGCCCTAGCGGGTCATACCACAGATACGCAGTATTTT.

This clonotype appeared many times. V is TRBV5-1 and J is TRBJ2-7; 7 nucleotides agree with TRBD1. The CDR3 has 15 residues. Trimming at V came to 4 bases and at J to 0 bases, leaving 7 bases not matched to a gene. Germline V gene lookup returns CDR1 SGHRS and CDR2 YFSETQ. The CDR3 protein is CASSRRDSSSYEQYF. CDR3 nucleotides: TGCGCCAGCAGCCGCCGGGACAGTAGCTCCTACGAGCAGTACTTC.

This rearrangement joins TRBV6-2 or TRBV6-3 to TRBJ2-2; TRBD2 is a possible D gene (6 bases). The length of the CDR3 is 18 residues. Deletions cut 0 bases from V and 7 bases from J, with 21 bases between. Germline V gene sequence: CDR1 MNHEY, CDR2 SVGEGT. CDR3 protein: CASSYSLFRTEGIGELFF. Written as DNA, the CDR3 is TGTGCCAGCAGTTACTCGTTATTTCGGACGGAGGGTATCGGGGAGCTGTTTTTT.